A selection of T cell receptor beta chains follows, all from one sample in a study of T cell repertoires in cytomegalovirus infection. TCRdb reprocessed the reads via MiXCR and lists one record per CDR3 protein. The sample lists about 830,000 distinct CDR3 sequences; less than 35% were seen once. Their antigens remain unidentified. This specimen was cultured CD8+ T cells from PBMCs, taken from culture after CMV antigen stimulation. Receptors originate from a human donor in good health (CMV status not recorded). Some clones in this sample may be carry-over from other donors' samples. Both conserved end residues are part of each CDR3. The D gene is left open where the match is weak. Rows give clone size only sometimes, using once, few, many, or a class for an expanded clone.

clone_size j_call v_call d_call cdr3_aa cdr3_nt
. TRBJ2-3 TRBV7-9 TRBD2 CASDLLVAGVDTQYF TGTGCCAGCGACCTGTTGGTAGCGGGGGTAGATACGCAGTATTTT
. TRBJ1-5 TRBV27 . CASSLISANQPQHF TGTGCCAGCAGTTTAATATCGGCCAATCAGCCCCAGCATTTT
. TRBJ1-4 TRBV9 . CASSASLEEKLFF TGTGCCAGCAGCGCCTCCTTGGAGGAAAAACTGTTTTTT
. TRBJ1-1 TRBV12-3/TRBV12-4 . CASSWANTNTEAFF TGTGCCAGCAGTTGGGCAAATACGAACACTGAAGCTTTCTTT
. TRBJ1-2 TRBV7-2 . CASRPRTDNYGYTF TGTGCCAGCAGACCTCGGACGGATAACTATGGCTACACCTTC
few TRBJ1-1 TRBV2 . CASATGLVTEAFF TGTGCCAGCGCTACAGGGCTGGTTACTGAAGCTTTCTTT
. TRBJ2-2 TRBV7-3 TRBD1 CASSLGQVGTGELFF TGTGCCAGCAGCCTGGGACAGGTTGGAACCGGGGAGCTGTTTTTT
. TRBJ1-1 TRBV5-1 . CASTLKLGTEAFF TGCGCCAGCACCCTAAAACTAGGAACTGAAGCTTTCTTT
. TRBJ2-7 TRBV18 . CASSPPRGLTSYEQYF TGTGCCAGCTCACCACCCCGGGGCCTAACCTCCTACGAGCAGTACTTC
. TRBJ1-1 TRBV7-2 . CASSLEAYPGTEAFF TGTGCCAGCAGCCTAGAAGCCTACCCTGGAACTGAAGCTTTCTTT
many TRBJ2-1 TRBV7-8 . CASSLGTVSYNEQFF TGTGCCAGCAGCTTAGGGACAGTCTCCTACAATGAGCAGTTCTTC
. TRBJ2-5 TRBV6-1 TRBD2 CASSALLATQTQYF TGTGCCAGCAGCGCGTTACTAGCGACTCAGACCCAGTACTTC
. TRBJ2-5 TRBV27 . CASRRRGPEYQETQYF TGTGCCAGCAGAAGGCGGGGGCCGGAGTACCAAGAGACCCAGTACTTC
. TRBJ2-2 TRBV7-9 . CASSLALAGQAGELFF TGTGCCAGCAGCTTAGCGCTGGCAGGGCAGGCCGGGGAGCTGTTTTTT
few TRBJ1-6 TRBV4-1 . CASSQPGSSYNSPLHF TGCGCCAGCAGCCAGCCAGGGAGTTCCTATAATTCACCCCTCCACTTT
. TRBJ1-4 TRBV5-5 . CASSRGDPATNEKLFF TGTGCCAGCAGCCGCGGGGACCCGGCAACTAATGAAAAACTGTTTTTT
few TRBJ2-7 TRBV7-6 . CASSFNPTGSNEQYF TGTGCCAGCAGCTTTAACCCGACAGGTAGTAACGAGCAGTACTTC
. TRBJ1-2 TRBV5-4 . CASSPVERGDYGYTF TGTGCCAGCAGCCCTGTGGAACGGGGAGACTATGGCTACACCTTC
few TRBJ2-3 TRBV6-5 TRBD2 CASRPGTSGYTDTQYF TGTGCCAGCAGACCAGGGACTAGCGGATACACAGATACGCAGTATTTT
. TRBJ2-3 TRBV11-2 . CASNLSQIFSTDTQYF TGTGCCAGCAACTTAAGCCAGATCTTTAGCACAGATACGCAGTATTTT
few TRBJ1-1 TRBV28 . CASSSLTALMNTEAFF TGTGCCAGCAGTTCGTTGACGGCCCTCATGAACACTGAAGCTTTCTTT
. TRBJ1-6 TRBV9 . CASNLGRVDSPLHF TGTGCCAGCAACCTCGGCAGGGTTGATTCACCCCTCCACTTT
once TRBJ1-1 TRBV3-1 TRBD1 CASSPFLQGGLTSNTEAFF TGTGCCAGCAGCCCTTTCCTCCAGGGGGGCCTTACCTCGAACACTGAAGCTTTCTTT
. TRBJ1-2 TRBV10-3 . CAIRVAPDSDYGYTF TGTGCCATCAGAGTGGCCCCCGACAGCGACTATGGCTACACCTTC
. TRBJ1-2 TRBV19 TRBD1 CASRPGQGGRGYTF TGTGCCAGTAGACCCGGACAGGGAGGACGTGGCTACACCTTC
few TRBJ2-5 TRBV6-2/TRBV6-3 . CASSLQDIETQYF TGTGCCAGCAGTTTACAGGATATCGAGACCCAGTACTTC
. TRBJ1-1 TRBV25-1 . CASRGGQVNTEAFF TGTGCCAGCAGGGGGGGGCAGGTGAACACTGAAGCTTTCTTT
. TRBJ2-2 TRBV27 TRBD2 CASSLTSGVAGELFF TGTGCCAGCAGTTTGACTAGCGGGGTGGCCGGGGAGCTGTTTTTT
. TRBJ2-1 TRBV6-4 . CASSDYASSYNEQFF TGTGCCAGCAGTGACTACGCTAGCTCCTACAATGAGCAGTTCTTC
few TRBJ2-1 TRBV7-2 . CASSFWVNEQFF TGTGCCAGCAGCTTCTGGGTCAATGAGCAGTTCTTC
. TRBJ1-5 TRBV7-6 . CASSLGTDGLGNQPQHF TGTGCCAGCAGCTTGGGGACCGACGGACTGGGAAATCAGCCCCAGCATTTT
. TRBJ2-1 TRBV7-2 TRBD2 CASSALDWSSGGGYNEQFF TGTGCCAGCAGCGCCCTCGATTGGTCTAGCGGGGGGGGTTACAATGAGCAGTTCTTC
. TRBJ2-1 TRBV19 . CASSIVTGREQFF TGTGCCAGTAGTATAGTGACAGGAAGGGAGCAGTTCTTC
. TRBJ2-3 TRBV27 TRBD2 CASSLISSGYTDTQYF TGTGCCAGCAGTTTGATATCTAGCGGCTACACAGATACGCAGTATTTT
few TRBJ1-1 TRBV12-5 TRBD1 CASGLADRGTEAFF TGTGCTAGTGGTTTGGCGGACAGGGGCACTGAAGCTTTCTTT
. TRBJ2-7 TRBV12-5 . CASGPHVGLSYEQYF TGTGCTAGTGGACCCCACGTTGGACTGTCCTACGAGCAGTACTTC
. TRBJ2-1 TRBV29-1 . CSVGPRDNNEQFF TGCAGCGTTGGCCCCCGAGACAACAATGAGCAGTTCTTC
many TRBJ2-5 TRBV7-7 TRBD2 CASSLRTSGGPETQYF TGTGCTAGCAGCCTACGGACTAGCGGGGGCCCCGAGACCCAGTACTTC
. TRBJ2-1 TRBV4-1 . CASSALIVGNEQFF TGCGCCAGTTCGGCCCTCATAGTTGGAAATGAGCAGTTCTTC
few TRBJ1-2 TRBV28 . CASRITGPGGYTF TGTGCCAGTAGGATAACAGGCCCTGGTGGCTACACCTTC
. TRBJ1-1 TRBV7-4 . CASSYRLVDTEAFF TGTGCCAGCAGCTATAGGTTAGTGGACACTGAAGCTTTCTTT
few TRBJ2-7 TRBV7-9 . CASSPFAGDPLGEQYF TGTGCCAGCAGCCCCTTCGCCGGTGACCCCTTGGGGGAGCAGTACTTC
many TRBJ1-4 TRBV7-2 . CASSARGGTNEKLFF TGTGCCAGCAGCGCCAGGGGTGGGACTAATGAAAAACTGTTTTTT
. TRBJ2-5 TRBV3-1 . CASSQDFLSETQYF TGTGCCAGCAGCCAAGATTTCCTGTCGGAGACCCAGTACTTC
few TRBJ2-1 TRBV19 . CASSKGGRRSSYNEQFF TGTGCCAGTAGTAAAGGGGGACGCAGGAGCTCCTACAATGAGCAGTTCTTC
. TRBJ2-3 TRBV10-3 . CAITETPENPTDTQYF TGTGCCATCACAGAAACCCCAGAGAACCCCACAGATACGCAGTATTTT
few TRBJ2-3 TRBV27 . CASSEGRFRTDTQYF TGTGCCAGCTCTGAAGGGAGGTTTCGCACAGATACGCAGTATTTT
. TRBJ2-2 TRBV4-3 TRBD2 CASSRLQRGRTGELFF TGCGCCAGCAGCCGTCTCCAGCGGGGGCGCACCGGGGAGCTGTTTTTT
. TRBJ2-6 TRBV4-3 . CASSHGAPGSGANVLTF TGCGCCAGCAGCCATGGCGCCCCAGGGTCTGGGGCCAACGTCCTGACTTTC
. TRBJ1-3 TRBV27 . CASSLGAPGNTIYF TGTGCCAGCAGTCTTGGGGCTCCTGGAAACACCATATATTTT
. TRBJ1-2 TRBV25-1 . CASSEYFSGGGDGYTF TGTGCCAGCAGTGAATATTTCTCCGGTGGGGGGGACGGCTACACCTTC
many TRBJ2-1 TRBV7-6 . CASSLAGPPYNEQFF TGTGCCAGCAGCTTAGCAGGGCCCCCCTACAATGAGCAGTTCTTC
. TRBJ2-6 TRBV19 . CASSARITVSGANVLTF TGTGCCAGTAGTGCCAGGATAACAGTCTCTGGGGCCAACGTCCTGACTTTC
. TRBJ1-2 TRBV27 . CASSFPGGGGGYTF TGTGCCAGCAGTTTTCCGGGGGGAGGAGGTGGCTACACCTTC
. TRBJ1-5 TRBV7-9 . CASSFSGESNQPQHF TGTGCCAGCAGCTTCTCAGGGGAGAGCAATCAGCCCCAGCATTTT
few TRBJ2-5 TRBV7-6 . CASSFGGGDQETQYF TGTGCCAGCAGCTTTGGAGGGGGGGACCAAGAGACCCAGTACTTC
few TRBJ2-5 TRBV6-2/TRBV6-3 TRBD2 CASSYPWRGGEETQYF TGTGCCAGCAGTTATCCCTGGCGGGGGGGTGAGGAGACCCAGTACTTC
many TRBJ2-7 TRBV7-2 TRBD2 CASSLQRGFYEQYF TGTGCCAGCAGCTTACAGCGGGGTTTCTACGAGCAGTACTTC
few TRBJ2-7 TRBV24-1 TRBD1 CATSDSTGGKYYEQYF TGTGCCACCAGTGATTCCACAGGGGGGAAATACTACGAGCAGTACTTC